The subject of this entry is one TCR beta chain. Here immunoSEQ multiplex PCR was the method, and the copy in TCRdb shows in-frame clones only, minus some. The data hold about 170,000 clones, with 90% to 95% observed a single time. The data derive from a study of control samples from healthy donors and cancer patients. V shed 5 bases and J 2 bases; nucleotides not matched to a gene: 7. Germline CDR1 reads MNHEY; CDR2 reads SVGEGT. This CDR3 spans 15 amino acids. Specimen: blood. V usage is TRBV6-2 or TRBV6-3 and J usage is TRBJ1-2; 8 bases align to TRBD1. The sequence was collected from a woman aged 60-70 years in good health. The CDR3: CASSHHTGGNYGYTF. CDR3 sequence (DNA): TGTGCCAGCAGTCATCATACAGGGGGAAACTATGGCTACACCTTC.